The sample holds a few counts of the clone carrying this TCR beta chain. Antigen unknown. The data derive from a study of CD8 T cells in ankylosing spondylitis. Findings and limits, study-wide: Researchers reportedly found disease-linked clones significantly enriched in matched ankylosing spondylitis synovial fluid. Blood of patients with ankylosing spondylitis appeared to be characterized by a TCR beta motif of eight highly homologous variants.

TCRdb fed the 5' RACE reads into MiXCR, producing one record per CDR3 protein. The data contain more than 650,000 distinct CDR3 sequences, 12% of them singletons. Germline V gives CDR1 ENHRY, CDR2 SYGVKD. The V gene lost 8 bases and the J gene lost 9 bases, with 17 bases spanning the gap. The CDR3 length is 13 residues. The chain employs TRBV10-3 and TRBJ2-1; tentative D call: TRBD2 (7 bases). The sequence came from a male donor with ankylosing spondylitis. The material sequenced was blood, either unsorted or a sorted T cell fraction (not recorded which). The CDR3 loop is CAIRVGGGFEQFF. CDR3 DNA: TGTGCCATCCGGGTTGGGGGGGGCTTTGAGCAGTTCTTC.